This T cell receptor beta chain came from a study of T-cell memory formation after mild COVID-19. Overall study findings and caveats: Pre-infection memory held some responding clones, suggesting pre-existing cross-reactive T cells responded.

TCRdb reprocessed the 5' RACE reads via MiXCR and lists one record per CDR3 protein. Seen here are tens of thousands of distinct CDR3 sequences, approximately 13% observed once, and the top ten hold about 27%. The germline CDR1 and CDR2 sequences are SGHTA and FQGNSA. V lost 1 base, J lost 6 bases, and 4 bases stayed unmatched. This CDR3 region has 15 residues. In this sample, this clonotype turned up many times. The target antigen is unknown. The sequenced sample consisted of PBMCs or a T cell subset sorted from them (not recorded which). This clonotype was obtained from an adult woman who had mild COVID-19 (a few samples of this study predate the infection). Cell type and time point are not known. This rearrangement joins TRBV7-2 to TRBJ2-4; TRBD2 matches 9 bases. The CDR3 is CASSLEWREGNIQYF. CDR3 sequence (DNA): TGTGCCAGCAGCTTAGAATGGCGGGAGGGAAACATTCAGTACTTC.